A single sample gave rise to the 30 T cell receptor beta chains below, sequenced in a study of T cell changes during pregnancy in multiple sclerosis. The data were produced by immunoSEQ multiplex PCR, yet TCRdb's version contains in-frame clones alone and is incomplete. The sample carries roughly 40,000 clones, 90% to 95% recorded once. Sequenced here: CD4+ T cells from peripheral blood mononuclear cells, sampled after pregnancy. All receptors derive from a female donor with multiple sclerosis, enrolled in a pregnancy study.

The chain employs TRBV7-8 and TRBJ1-5; 7 bases line up with TRBD1. The CDR3 covers 14 residues. J gave up 6 bases and V 3 bases, and 5 bases lay outside the gene matches. CDR1 SGHVS and CDR2 FQNEAQ come from the germline V gene. The CDR3 is CASSLTGFVQPQHF. CDR3 nucleotides: TGTGCCAGCAGCTTGACAGGGTTTGTTCAGCCCCAGCATTTT.

The CDR3 here is CASSEQANTNTGELFF. The CDR3 DNA reads as TGTGCCAGCAGTGAGCAAGCGAATACGAACACCGGGGAGCTGTTTTTT. The V and J genes are TRBV2 and TRBJ2-2; D uncertain. V was cut by 3 bases and J by 0 bases, with 11 bases left in between. This CDR3 region has 16 residues. Germline V gives CDR1 SNHLY, CDR2 FYNNEI.

V usage is TRBV18 and J usage is TRBJ2-3; 10 positions agree with TRBD2. The CDR3 sequence is 18 residues long. Per the germline V gene, CDR1 is KGHSH and CDR2 is LQKENI. V lost 3 bases, J lost 4 bases, and 13 bases stayed unmatched. The DNA for the CDR3 is TGTGCCAGCTCACCGGGCGGGCGTCTAGCGGGGGCAGCAGATACGCAGTATTTT. Its protein product is CASSPGGRLAGAADTQYF.

The CDR3, as DNA: TGCGCCAGCAGCGGCCGGACAGGGCGTTCCGAAAAACTGTTTTTT. This encodes CASSGRTGRSEKLFF. The V gene is TRBV4-1, the J gene TRBJ1-4; 8 bases align to TRBD1. V gave up 5 bases and J gave up 8 bases; unmatched junction bases: 10. CDR3 length equals 15 residues. Per the germline V gene, CDR1 is MGHRA and CDR2 is YSYEKL.

A word on this clone: The junction shows a germline mismatch at one end, possibly a read error. This chain links TRBV6-6 with TRBJ1-1; no clear D gene. The CDR3 loop spans 15 amino acids. Germline V gene data show CDR1 as MNHNY and CDR2 as SVGAGI (reference sequence). The CDR3 sequence is CASSYLARVNTEAFF. CDR3 DNA sequence: TGTGCCAGCAGCTACTTAGCGAGGGTAAACACTGAAGCTTTCTTT.

CDR3 in amino acids: CASSSSRGLGTEQYF. CDR3 in DNA: TGTGCCAGCAGTTCTTCCAGGGGGTTGGGGACCGAGCAGTACTTC. V usage is TRBV14 and J usage is TRBJ2-7; 7 positions match TRBD1. CDR3 length: 15 amino acids. CDR1 and CDR2 from the germline V gene are SGHDN and FVKESK. The junction had 14 bases not matched to a gene; V was cut back by 6 bases and J by 6 bases.

The chain couples TRBV10-3 to TRBJ1-5; D call uncertain. CDR1 is ENHRY and CDR2 is SYGVKD in the germline V gene. This CDR3 is 13 amino acids long. Deletions cut 5 bases from V and 6 bases from J, with 11 bases between. The CDR3 coding sequence is TGTGCCATCAGTATGTTTCCTAGTCAGCCCCAGCATTTT. It specifies CAISMFPSQPQHF.

The V gene is TRBV11-2, the J gene TRBJ1-6; 9 bases line up with TRBD1. Germline V gene sequence: CDR1 SGHAT, CDR2 FQNNGV. V lost 11 bases, J lost 9 bases, and 11 bases stayed unmatched. The CDR3 loop spans 14 amino acids. DNA for the CDR3: TGTGCCGTTGCCGGGGGACAGGGTACTTCACCCCTCCACTTT. Protein product: CAVAGGQGTSPLHF.

This clone was seen once. The V call is TRBV6-1, the J call TRBJ1-5; D is perhaps TRBD1 (6 bases). The germline CDR1 and CDR2 sequences are MNHNS and SASEGT. V lost 8 bases, J lost 2 bases, and 13 bases lay in between. The length of the CDR3 is 14 residues. The CDR3 region is CASSPGGGNQPQHF. CDR3 sequence (DNA): TGTGCCAGCTCCCCGGGGGGCGGCAATCAGCCCCAGCATTTT.

This chain joins TRBV10-3 and TRBJ2-3, with D hard to call. Trimming cost V 6 bases and J 0 bases, with 10 bases left between them. This CDR3 region has 14 residues. CDR1 and CDR2 from the germline V gene are ENHRY and SYGVKD. The CDR3 nucleotides read TGTGCCATCAGGACCACAGCTAGCACAGATACGCAGTATTTT. Residues: CAIRTTASTDTQYF.

The rearrangement links TRBV15 to TRBJ2-7; 9 bases map to TRBD1. Germline trimming cut 0 bases from V and 3 bases from J; bases unmatched to any gene: 3. This CDR3 spans 15 amino acids. The germline gives CDR1 LNHNV, CDR2 YYDKDF (reference sequence). The CDR3: CATSREQGAIYEQYF. The CDR3 DNA sequence: TGTGCCACCAGCAGAGAACAGGGGGCAATCTACGAGCAGTACTTC. The full variable domain, rest sourced from reference TRBV15 and TRBJ2-7, is DAMVIQNPRYQVTQFGKPVTLSCSQTLNHNVMYWYQQKSSQAPKLLFHYYDKDFNNEADTPDNFQSRRPNTSFCFLDIRSPGLGDTAMYLCATSREQGAIYEQYFGPGTRLTVT.

This clone was detected only once. This rearrangement joins TRBV5-8 to TRBJ2-3; 9 nucleotides line up with TRBD2. Trimming at V came to 3 bases and at J to 8 bases, leaving 10 bases not matched to a gene. CDR1 is SGHTS and CDR2 is YDEGEE in the germline V gene. This CDR3 has 15 residues. CDR3 in DNA: TGTGCCAGCAGCTCGGGGACAGCGGGGGGCGGTACGCAGTATTTT. Translated, it gives CASSSGTAGGGTQYF. The full variable domain, completed using reference TRBV5-8 and TRBJ2-3, is EAGVTQSPTHLIKTRGQQATLRCSPISGHTSVYWYQQALGLGLQFLLWYDEGEERNRGNFPPRFSGRQFPNYSSELNVNALELEDSALYLCASSSGTAGGGTQYFGPGTRLTVL.

This chain links TRBV19 with TRBJ1-1; 7 bases are shared with TRBD1. This CDR3 region has 14 residues. V was pared by 3 bases and J by 5 bases, with 6 bases of the junction left unmatched. CDR1 and CDR2 (germline): LNHDA, SQIVND (reference sequence). Here the CDR3 reads CASSITGVMTEAFF. As DNA, the CDR3 is TGTGCCAGTAGTATCACAGGGGTAATGACTGAAGCTTTCTTT.

This clone came up once. This CDR3 reads CASSGDRGNGETQYF. CDR3 nucleotides: TGTGCCAGCAGCGGGGACAGGGGGAATGGGGAGACCCAGTACTTC. The rearrangement uses TRBV5-4 and TRBJ2-5; 11 bases fit TRBD1. After removal of 4 bases from V and 5 bases from J, the junction contained 7 bases not matched to a gene. CDR3 length equals 15 residues. The germline V gene has CDR1 SGHNT and CDR2 YYREEE (reference sequence).

The chain employs TRBV5-1 and TRBJ2-3, with D maybe TRBD1 (6 bases). Germline CDR1 SGHRS, CDR2 YFSETQ. V was pared by 1 base and J by 2 bases, with 11 bases between. The CDR3 is 15 amino acids. The CDR3 region has the DNA TGCGCCAGCAGCTTGATGGGGGCCAACACAGATACGCAGTATTTT. Residues: CASSLMGANTDTQYF.

This clone appeared once. V and J are TRBV7-3 and TRBJ2-1; a possible D gene is TRBD2 (5 bases). The V gene's germline CDR1 is SGHTA and CDR2 FQGTGA. Trimming shortened V by 2 bases and J by 3 bases, and 5 bases separated the two germline ends. This CDR3 comprises 13 residues. The CDR3 reads CASSLGSYNEQFF. CDR3 DNA sequence: TGTGCCAGCAGCTTAGGGAGCTACAATGAGCAGTTCTTC.

V is TRBV9 and J is TRBJ1-6; D not resolved. Deletions cut 0 bases from V and 6 bases from J, with 13 bases between. CDR1 is SGDLS and CDR2 is YYNGEE in the germline V gene. This CDR3 contains 16 residues. CDR3: CASSVARAPSNSPLHF. For the CDR3, the DNA is TGTGCCAGCAGCGTAGCGAGGGCACCCTCTAATTCACCCCTCCACTTT.

The rearrangement uses TRBV2 and TRBJ2-7; no definite D call. Germline V CDR1 and CDR2: SNHLY, FYNNEI. V was shortened by 6 bases and J by 5 bases, with 5 bases between the two germline ends. The CDR3 spans 10 residues. The CDR3 bases are TGTGCCAGCAGGACTGACGAGCAGTACTTC. Translation gives CASRTDEQYF. The full variable domain, rest sourced from reference TRBV2 and TRBJ2-7, is EPEVTQTPSHQVTQMGQEVILRCVPISNHLYFYWYRQILGQKVEFLVSFYNNEISEKSEIFDDQFSVERPDGSNFTLKIRSTKLEDSAMYFCASRTDEQYFGPGTRLTVT.

This chain links TRBV5-1 with TRBJ1-2; the match to TRBD1 covers 9 bases. The CDR3 is 14 amino acids. Trimming cost V 4 bases and J 4 bases; bases outside gene matches: 5. The V gene's germline CDR1 is SGHRS and CDR2 YFSETQ. CDR3 protein: CASSTPGQGYGYTF. Written as DNA, the CDR3 is TGCGCCAGCAGCACCCCGGGACAGGGCTATGGCTACACCTTC.

The J gene is TRBJ1-1, the V gene TRBV11-2; perhaps TRBD1 as D (5 bases). The V end lost 1 base, the J end lost 6 bases, and 9 bases lay between the germline ends. The CDR3 is 13 residues long. Germline assignment: CDR1 SGHAT and CDR2 FQNNGV. CDR3 in amino acids: CASSLVTVPEAFF. CDR3 DNA sequence: TGTGCCAGCAGCTTAGTGACAGTGCCTGAAGCTTTCTTT.

The DNA for the CDR3 is TGTGCCAGCAGCGTAGGCAGCGGGGGGGAGACCCAGTACTTC. The encoded protein is CASSVGSGGETQYF. The gene calls are TRBV9 and TRBJ2-5; 9 bases line up with TRBD2. The CDR3 loop spans 14 amino acids. The germline V gene encodes CDR1 SGDLS and CDR2 YYNGEE. V lost 0 bases to trimming and J lost 5 bases; unmatched junction nucleotides: 2.

The chain employs TRBV7-2 and TRBJ2-7; 8 bases are a match to TRBD2. Germline assignment: CDR1 SGHTA and CDR2 FQGNSA. Trimming cost V 3 bases and J 9 bases; bases outside gene matches: 16. The CDR3 has 16 amino acids. CDR3 DNA: TGTGCCAGCAGCTTGAACCTACTAGCGGATAGTGGAGGGCAGTACTTC. Translating gives CASSLNLLADSGGQYF. Drawing the rest from reference TRBV7-2 and TRBJ2-7, the complete variable domain is GAGVSQSPSNKVTEKGKDVELRCDPISGHTALYWYRQSLGQGLEFLIYFQGNSAPDKSGLPSDRFSAERTGGSVSTLTIQRTQQEDSAVYLCASSLNLLADSGGQYFGPGTRLTVT.

This chain joins TRBV5-1 and TRBJ2-3, with TRBD2 matching 12 bases. The CDR3 length is 16 residues. Germline V gene sequence: CDR1 SGHRS, CDR2 YFSETQ. V was pared by 3 bases and J by 8 bases, with 10 bases of the junction left unmatched. Written as DNA, the CDR3 is TGCGCCAGCAGCTCACGAGGACTAGCGGGGCCCGGTACGCAGTATTTT. As protein: CASSSRGLAGPGTQYF.

The V and J genes are TRBV5-8 and TRBJ2-5; the match to TRBD1 covers 9 bases. Unmatched junction bases numbered 6, after V lost 4 bases and J lost 2 bases. The germline CDR1 and CDR2 sequences are SGHTS and YDEGEE. The CDR3 is made up of 15 amino acids. Here the CDR3 reads CASSIPGQGQETQYF. Written as DNA, the CDR3 is TGTGCCAGCAGCATACCGGGACAGGGACAAGAGACCCAGTACTTC.

The genes are TRBV9 and TRBJ2-5, with 8 bases aligning to TRBD2. The CDR3 totals 15 residues. The junction had 12 bases not matched to a gene; V was cut back by 7 bases and J by 4 bases. Germline CDR1 reads SGDLS; CDR2 reads YYNGEE. The CDR3 DNA sequence: TGTGCCAGCGGTGCGGGGTCGGGGGGGGTAGAGACCCAGTACTTC. It codes for CASGAGSGGVETQYF.

V usage is TRBV5-5 and J usage is TRBJ2-6, with D hard to call. The CDR3 length is 15 residues. Per germline, CDR1 SGHKS and CDR2 YYEKEE (reference sequence). Trimming pared 0 bases from V and 2 bases from J, leaving 6 bases between. CDR3 amino acids: CASSLGATGANVLTF. The CDR3, as DNA: TGTGCCAGCAGCTTGGGGGCAACTGGGGCCAACGTCCTGACTTTC.

The rearrangement uses TRBV7-3 and TRBJ2-2; no clear D. Trimming shortened V by 3 bases and J by 6 bases, and 5 bases separated the two germline ends. The length of the CDR3 is 12 residues. Germline CDR1 is SGHTA and CDR2 is FQGTGA. The CDR3 DNA reads as TGTGCCAGCAGCTTTGGCTCCGGGGAGCTGTTTTTT. Protein sequence: CASSFGSGELFF.

This clone appeared a few times. This chain uses TRBV7-9 with TRBJ2-5; TRBD1 matches 7 bases. The CDR3 runs to 14 residues. Germline CDR1 SEHNR, CDR2 FQNEAQ (reference sequence). The V segment lost 4 bases and the J segment 5 bases; nucleotides outside the gene matches: 7. The CDR3 loop is CASSWGQLRETQYF. CDR3 nucleotides: TGTGCCAGCAGCTGGGGACAGTTGAGGGAGACCCAGTACTTC.

This rearrangement joins TRBV5-4 to TRBJ2-1, with a tentative D call TRBD2 (6 bases). V lost 1 base, J lost 4 bases, and 9 bases lay in between. In germline, CDR1 is SGHNT, CDR2 YYREEE (reference sequence). The CDR3 has 14 residues. The CDR3 DNA is TGTGCCAGCAGCTTGCCGGGACTTTACAATGAGCAGTTCTTC. Amino acids: CASSLPGLYNEQFF.

J is TRBJ1-2 and V is TRBV15; no clear D. V lost 2 bases and J 4 bases, leaving 14 bases between the germline ends. There are 15 residues in the CDR3. CDR1 and CDR2 (germline): LNHNV, YYDKDF (reference sequence). DNA for the CDR3: TGTGCCACCAGCAGACCCGAGAGGGCGGGCTATGGCTACACCTTC. Protein sequence: CATSRPERAGYGYTF. The entire variable domain, with the rest obtained from reference TRBV15 and TRBJ1-2, is as follows: DAMVIQNPRYQVTQFGKPVTLSCSQTLNHNVMYWYQQKSSQAPKLLFHYYDKDFNNEADTPDNFQSRRPNTSFCFLDIRSPGLGDTAMYLCATSRPERAGYGYTFGSGTRLTVV.